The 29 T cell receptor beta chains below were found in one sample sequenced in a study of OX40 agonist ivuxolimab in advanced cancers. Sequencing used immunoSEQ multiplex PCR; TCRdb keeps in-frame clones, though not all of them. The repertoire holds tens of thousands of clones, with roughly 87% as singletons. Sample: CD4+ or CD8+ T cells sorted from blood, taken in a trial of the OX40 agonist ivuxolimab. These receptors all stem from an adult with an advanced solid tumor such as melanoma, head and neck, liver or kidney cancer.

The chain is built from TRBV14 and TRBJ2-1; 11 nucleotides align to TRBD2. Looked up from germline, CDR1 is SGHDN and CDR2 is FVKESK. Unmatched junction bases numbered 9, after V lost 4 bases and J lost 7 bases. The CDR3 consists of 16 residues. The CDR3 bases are TGTGCCAGCAGCCGCCTTACTAGCGGGAGTCAGAATGAGCAGTTCTTC. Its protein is CASSRLTSGSQNEQFF.

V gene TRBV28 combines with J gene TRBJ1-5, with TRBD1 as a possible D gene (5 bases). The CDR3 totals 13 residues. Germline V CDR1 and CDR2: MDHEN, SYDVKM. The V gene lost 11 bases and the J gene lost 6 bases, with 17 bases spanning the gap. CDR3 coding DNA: TGTGCCCACTCTCTCGGGGGAGGTCAGCCCCAGCATTTT. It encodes CAHSLGGGQPQHF.

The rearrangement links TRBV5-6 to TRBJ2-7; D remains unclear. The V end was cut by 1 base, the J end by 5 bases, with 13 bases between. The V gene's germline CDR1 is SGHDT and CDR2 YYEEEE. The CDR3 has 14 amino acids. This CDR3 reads CASSLFDSRNEQYF. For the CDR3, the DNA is TGTGCCAGCAGCTTGTTCGATAGCCGAAACGAGCAGTACTTC.

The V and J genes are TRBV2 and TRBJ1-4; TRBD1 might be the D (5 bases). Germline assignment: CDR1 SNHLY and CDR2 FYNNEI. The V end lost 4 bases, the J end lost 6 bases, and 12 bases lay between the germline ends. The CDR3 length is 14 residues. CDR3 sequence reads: CASSGQGKDEKLFF. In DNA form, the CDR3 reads TGTGCCAGCAGTGGGCAGGGCAAGGATGAAAAACTGTTTTTT. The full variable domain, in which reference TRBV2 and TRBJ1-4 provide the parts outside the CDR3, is EPEVTQTPSHQVTQMGQEVILRCVPISNHLYFYWYRQILGQKVEFLVSFYNNEISEKSEIFDDQFSVERPDGSNFTLKIRSTKLEDSAMYFCASSGQGKDEKLFFGSGTQLSVL.

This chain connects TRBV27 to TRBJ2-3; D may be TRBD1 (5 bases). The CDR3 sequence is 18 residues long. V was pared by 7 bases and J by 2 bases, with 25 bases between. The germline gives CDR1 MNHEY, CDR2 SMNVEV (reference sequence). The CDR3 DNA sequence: TGTGCCAGCATCCGAAGGGGAAGACCTTTTCTCCCCACAGATACGCAGTATTTT. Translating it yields CASIRRGRPFLPTDTQYF.

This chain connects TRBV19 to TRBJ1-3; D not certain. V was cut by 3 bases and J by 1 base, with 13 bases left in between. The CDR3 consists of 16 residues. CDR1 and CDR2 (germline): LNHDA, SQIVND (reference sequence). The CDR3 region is CASSIHFTGSGNTIYF. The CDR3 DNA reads TGTGCCAGTAGTATCCACTTCACCGGATCTGGAAACACCATATATTTT.

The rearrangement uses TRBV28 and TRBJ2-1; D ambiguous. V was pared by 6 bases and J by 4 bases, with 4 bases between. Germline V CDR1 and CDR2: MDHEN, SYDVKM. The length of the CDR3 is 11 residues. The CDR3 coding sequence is TGTGCCAGCAGCCTGTACAATGAGCAGTTCTTC. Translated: CASSLYNEQFF. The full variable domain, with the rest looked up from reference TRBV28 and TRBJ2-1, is DVKVTQSSRYLVKRTGEKVFLECVQDMDHENMFWYRQDPGLGLRLIYFSYDVKMKEKGDIPEGYSVSREKKERFSLILESASTNQTSMYLCASSLYNEQFFGPGTRLTVL.

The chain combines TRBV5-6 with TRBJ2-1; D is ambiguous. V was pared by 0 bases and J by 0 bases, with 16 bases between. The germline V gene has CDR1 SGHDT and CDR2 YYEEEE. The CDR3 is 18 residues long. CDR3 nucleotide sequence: TGTGCCAGCAGCTTGGTTATTCGTACGCGAGTCTCCTACAATGAGCAGTTCTTC. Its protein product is CASSLVIRTRVSYNEQFF.

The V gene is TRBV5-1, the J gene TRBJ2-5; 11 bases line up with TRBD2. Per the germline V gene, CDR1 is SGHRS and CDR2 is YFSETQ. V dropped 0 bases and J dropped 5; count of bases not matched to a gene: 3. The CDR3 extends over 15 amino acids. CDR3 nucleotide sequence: TGCGCCAGCAGCTTGGCCCCTAGCGGGGGGGAGACCCAGTACTTC. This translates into CASSLAPSGGETQYF.

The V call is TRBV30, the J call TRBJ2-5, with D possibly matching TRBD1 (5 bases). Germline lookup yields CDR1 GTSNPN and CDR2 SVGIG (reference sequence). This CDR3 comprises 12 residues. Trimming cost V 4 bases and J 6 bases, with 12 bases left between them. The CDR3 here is CAWISVGQTQYF. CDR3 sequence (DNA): TGTGCCTGGATCTCCGTGGGGCAGACCCAGTACTTC.

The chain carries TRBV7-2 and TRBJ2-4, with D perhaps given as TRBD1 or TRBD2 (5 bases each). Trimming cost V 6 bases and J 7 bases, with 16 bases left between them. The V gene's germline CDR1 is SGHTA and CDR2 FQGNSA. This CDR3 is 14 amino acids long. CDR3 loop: CASRAARGGNIQYF. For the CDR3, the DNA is TGTGCCAGCAGAGCGGCTAGGGGTGGGAACATTCAGTACTTC.

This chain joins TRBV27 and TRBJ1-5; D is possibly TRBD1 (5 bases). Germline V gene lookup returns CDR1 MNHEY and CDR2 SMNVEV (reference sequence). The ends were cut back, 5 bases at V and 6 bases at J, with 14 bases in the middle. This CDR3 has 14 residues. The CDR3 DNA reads TGTGCCAGCAGTGTAGGGGACTGGGGTCAGCCCCAGCATTTT. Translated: CASSVGDWGQPQHF.

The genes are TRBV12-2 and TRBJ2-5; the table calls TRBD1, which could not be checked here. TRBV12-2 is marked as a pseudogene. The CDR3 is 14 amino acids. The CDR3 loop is CASRSDRGWETQYF. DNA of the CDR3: TGTGCAAGTCGCTCCGACAGGGGGTGGGAGACCCAGTACTTC.

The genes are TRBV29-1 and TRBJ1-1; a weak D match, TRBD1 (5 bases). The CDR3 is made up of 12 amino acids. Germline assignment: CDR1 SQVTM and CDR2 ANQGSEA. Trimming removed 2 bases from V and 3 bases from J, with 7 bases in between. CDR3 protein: CSVEIRDTEAFF. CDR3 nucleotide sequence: TGCAGCGTTGAAATCAGGGACACTGAAGCTTTCTTT. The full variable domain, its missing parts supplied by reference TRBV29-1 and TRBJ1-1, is SAVISQKPSRDICQRGTSLTIQCQVDSQVTMMFWYRQQPGQSLTLIATANQGSEATYESGFVIDKFPISRPNLTFSTLTVSNMSPEDSSIYLCSVEIRDTEAFFGQGTRLTVV.

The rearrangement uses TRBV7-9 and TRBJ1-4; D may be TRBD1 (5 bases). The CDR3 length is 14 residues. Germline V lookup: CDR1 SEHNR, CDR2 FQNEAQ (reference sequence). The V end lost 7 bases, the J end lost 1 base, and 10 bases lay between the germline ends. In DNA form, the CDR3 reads TGTGCCAGCACCCGGGGGGAAACTAATGAAAAACTGTTTTTT. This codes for CASTRGETNEKLFF.

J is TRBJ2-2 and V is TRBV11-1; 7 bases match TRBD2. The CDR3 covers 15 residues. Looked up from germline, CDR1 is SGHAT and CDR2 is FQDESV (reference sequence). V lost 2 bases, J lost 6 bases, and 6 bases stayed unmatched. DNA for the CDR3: TGTGCCAGCAGCTTAATTGCGGGAGTGGCCGGGGAGCTGTTTTTT. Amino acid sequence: CASSLIAGVAGELFF.

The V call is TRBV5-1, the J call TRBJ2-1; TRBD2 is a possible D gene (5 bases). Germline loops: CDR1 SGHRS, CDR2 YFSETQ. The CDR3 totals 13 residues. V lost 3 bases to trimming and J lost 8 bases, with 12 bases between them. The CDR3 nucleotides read TGCGCCAGCAGCTCGGGGTGGGCGGATGAGCAGTTCTTC. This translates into CASSSGWADEQFF.

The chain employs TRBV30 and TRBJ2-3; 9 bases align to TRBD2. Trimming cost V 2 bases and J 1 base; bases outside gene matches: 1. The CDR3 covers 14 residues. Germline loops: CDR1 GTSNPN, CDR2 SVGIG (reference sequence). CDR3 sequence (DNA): TGTGCCTGGAGTAGGACTAGCGGCACAGATACGCAGTATTTT. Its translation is CAWSRTSGTDTQYF.

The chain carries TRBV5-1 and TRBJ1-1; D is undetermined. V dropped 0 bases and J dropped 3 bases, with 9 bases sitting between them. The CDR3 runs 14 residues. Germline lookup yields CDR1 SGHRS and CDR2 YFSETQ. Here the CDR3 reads CASSLASVDTEAFF. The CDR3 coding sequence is TGCGCCAGCAGCTTGGCTTCGGTGGACACTGAAGCTTTCTTT. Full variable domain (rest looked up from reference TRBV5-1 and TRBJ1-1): KAGVTQTPRYLIKTRGQQVTLSCSPISGHRSVSWYQQTPGQGLQFLFEYFSETQRNKGNFPGRFSGRQFSNSRSEMNVSTLELGDSALYLCASSLASVDTEAFFGQGTRLTVV.

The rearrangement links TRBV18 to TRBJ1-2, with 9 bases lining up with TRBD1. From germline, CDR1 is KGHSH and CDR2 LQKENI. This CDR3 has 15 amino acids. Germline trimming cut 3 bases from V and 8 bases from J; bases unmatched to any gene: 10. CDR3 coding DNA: TGTGCCAGCTCACCGCGCGGACAGGGGTCGGACGGCTACACCTTC. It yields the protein CASSPRGQGSDGYTF.

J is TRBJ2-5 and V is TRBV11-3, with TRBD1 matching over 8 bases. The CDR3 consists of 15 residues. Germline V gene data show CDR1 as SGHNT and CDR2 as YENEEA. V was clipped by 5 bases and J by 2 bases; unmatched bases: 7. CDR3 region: CASSPGQGPQETQYF. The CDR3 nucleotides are TGTGCCAGCAGCCCCGGACAGGGCCCTCAAGAGACCCAGTACTTC. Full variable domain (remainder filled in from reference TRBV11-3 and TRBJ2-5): EAGVVQSPRYKIIEKKQPVAFWCNPISGHNTLYWYLQNLGQGPELLIRYENEEAVDDSQLPKDRFSAERLKGVDSTLKIQPAELGDSAVYLCASSPGQGPQETQYFGPGTRLLVL.

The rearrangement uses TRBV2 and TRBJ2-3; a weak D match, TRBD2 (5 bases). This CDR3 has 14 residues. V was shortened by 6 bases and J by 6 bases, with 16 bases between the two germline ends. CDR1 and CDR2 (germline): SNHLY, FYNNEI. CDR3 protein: CASSVRRIGDTQYF. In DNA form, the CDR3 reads TGTGCCAGCAGCGTCAGGAGGATAGGGGATACGCAGTATTTT.

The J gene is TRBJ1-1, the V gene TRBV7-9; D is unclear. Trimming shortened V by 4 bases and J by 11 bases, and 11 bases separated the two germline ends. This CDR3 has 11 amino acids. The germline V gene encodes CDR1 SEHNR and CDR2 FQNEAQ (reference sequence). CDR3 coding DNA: TGTGCCAGCAGCTCCGGACCTGGCGCTTTCTTT. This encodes CASSSGPGAFF.

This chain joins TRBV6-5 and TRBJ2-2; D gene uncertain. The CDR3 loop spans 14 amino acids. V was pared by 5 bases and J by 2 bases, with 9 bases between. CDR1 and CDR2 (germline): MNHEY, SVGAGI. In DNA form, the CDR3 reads TGTGCCAGCAGTCCATCTCCCAACACCGGGGAGCTGTTTTTT. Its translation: CASSPSPNTGELFF.

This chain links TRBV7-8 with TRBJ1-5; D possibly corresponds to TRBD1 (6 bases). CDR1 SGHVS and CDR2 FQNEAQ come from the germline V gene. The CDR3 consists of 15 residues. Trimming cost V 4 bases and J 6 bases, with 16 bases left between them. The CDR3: CASSSQGGNVQPQHF. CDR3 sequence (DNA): TGTGCCAGCAGCTCCCAAGGGGGAAATGTTCAGCCCCAGCATTTT.

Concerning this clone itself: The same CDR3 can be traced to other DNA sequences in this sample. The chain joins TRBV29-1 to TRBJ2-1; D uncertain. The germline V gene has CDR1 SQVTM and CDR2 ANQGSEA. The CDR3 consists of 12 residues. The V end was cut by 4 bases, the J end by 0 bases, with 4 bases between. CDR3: CSVGFSYNEQFF. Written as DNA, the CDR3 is TGCAGCGTTGGATTCTCCTACAATGAGCAGTTCTTC.

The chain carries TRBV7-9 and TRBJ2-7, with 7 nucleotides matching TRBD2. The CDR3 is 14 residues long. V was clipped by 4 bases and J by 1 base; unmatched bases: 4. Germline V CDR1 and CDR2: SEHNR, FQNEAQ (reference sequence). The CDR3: CASSSRRESYEQYF. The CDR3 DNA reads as TGTGCCAGCAGCTCCAGGCGGGAGTCCTACGAGCAGTACTTC.

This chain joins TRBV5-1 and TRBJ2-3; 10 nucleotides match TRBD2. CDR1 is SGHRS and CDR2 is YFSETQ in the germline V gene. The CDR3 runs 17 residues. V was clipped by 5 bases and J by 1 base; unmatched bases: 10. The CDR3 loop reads CASRSRRGTSGTDTQYF. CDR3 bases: TGCGCCAGCAGATCGCGCCGGGGGACTAGCGGCACAGATACGCAGTATTTT. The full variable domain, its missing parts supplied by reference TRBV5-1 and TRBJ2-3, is KAGVTQTPRYLIKTRGQQVTLSCSPISGHRSVSWYQQTPGQGLQFLFEYFSETQRNKGNFPGRFSGRQFSNSRSEMNVSTLELGDSALYLCASRSRRGTSGTDTQYFGPGTRLTVL.

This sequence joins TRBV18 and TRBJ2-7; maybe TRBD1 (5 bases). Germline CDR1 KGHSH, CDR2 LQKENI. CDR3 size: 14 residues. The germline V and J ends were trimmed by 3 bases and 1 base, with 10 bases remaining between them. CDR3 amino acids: CASSPFQGSYEQYF. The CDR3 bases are TGTGCCAGCTCACCGTTTCAGGGTTCCTACGAGCAGTACTTC.